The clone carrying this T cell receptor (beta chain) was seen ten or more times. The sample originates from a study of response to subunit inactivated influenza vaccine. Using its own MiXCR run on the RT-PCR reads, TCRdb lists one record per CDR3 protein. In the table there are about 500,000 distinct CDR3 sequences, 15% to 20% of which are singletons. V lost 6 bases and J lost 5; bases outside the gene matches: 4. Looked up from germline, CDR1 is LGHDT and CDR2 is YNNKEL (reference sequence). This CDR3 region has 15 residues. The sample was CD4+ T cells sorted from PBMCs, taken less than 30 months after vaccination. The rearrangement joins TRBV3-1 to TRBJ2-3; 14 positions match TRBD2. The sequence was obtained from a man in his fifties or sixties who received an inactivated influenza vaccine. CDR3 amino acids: CASSPGTSGGDTQYF. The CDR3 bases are TGTGCCAGCAGTCCCGGGACTAGCGGGGGAGATACGCAGTATTTT.